Sequencing of this TCR beta chain was carried out in a study of T cell repertoires in cytomegalovirus infection. Overall study context: HLA-C-restricted CMV epitopes, recently identified, and well-studied HLA-B-restricted ones were used by the study. Through public TCR beta signatures, both CMV infection and matching HLA type were indicated. Study-wide findings and caveats: Dominating the ex vivo response were TCR beta clonotypes that were CMV-specific and HLA-C-restricted. There were carriers of CMV plus the relevant HLA, and cumulative public TCR beta family frequency identified them.

TCRdb re-analysed the reads in MiXCR, keeping a single row per CDR3 protein. The sample shows 45,000 to 55,000 distinct CDR3 sequences, 20% to 25% of them seen only once. This clonotype was found a few times. Its antigen is still unknown. CDR1 and CDR2 from the germline V gene are MGHRA and YSYEKL. The CDR3 loop spans 14 amino acids. The junction had 6 bases not matched to a gene; V was cut back by 1 base and J by 7 bases. This sample comprised CD8+ T cells from cultured PBMCs, obtained from culture after CMV antigen stimulation. This rearrangement joins TRBV4-1 to TRBJ2-5, with TRBD2 matching 7 bases. This clonotype was sampled from a human donor in good health (CMV status not recorded). Some clones in this sample may be carry-over from other donors' samples. CDR3 region: CASSQASGKGTQYF. CDR3 nucleotide sequence: TGCGCCAGCAGCCAAGCGAGCGGGAAGGGGACCCAGTACTTC.